A selection of T cell receptor beta chains follows, all from one sample in a study of blood T cell repertoires in COVID-19. Generated by immunoSEQ multiplex PCR, the TCRdb table keeps only in-frame clones and is missing some. The sample has hundreds of thousands of clones, just over 85% seen once. Sequenced material: peripheral blood. Receptor source: a woman aged 30 to 39 with active or convalescent COVID-19. Each CDR3 is given with its conserved first and last residue. Fields, in order: V gene, J gene, D gene, clone size, CDR3 protein, CDR3 DNA. The D gene is left open where the match is weak. The listing skips clone size in some rows; elsewhere it reads once, few, many or a size class.

v_call: TRBV7-8; j_call: TRBJ2-2; d_call: TRBD2; clone_size: .; cdr3_aa: CASSRLSGRLNTGELFF; cdr3_nt: TGTGCCAGCAGCCGACTCAGCGGGAGACTAAACACCGGGGAGCTGTTTTTT
v_call: TRBV2; j_call: TRBJ1-1; d_call: .; clone_size: once; cdr3_aa: CASSVDGGNTEAFF; cdr3_nt: TGTGCCAGCAGTGTGGATGGCGGGAACACTGAAGCTTTCTTT
v_call: TRBV19; j_call: TRBJ1-4; d_call: .; clone_size: .; cdr3_aa: CASMRSEKLFF; cdr3_nt: TGTGCCAGTATGAGAAGCGAAAAACTGTTTTTT
v_call: TRBV9; j_call: TRBJ2-7; d_call: TRBD1; clone_size: .; cdr3_aa: CASSPLGTGVDEQYF; cdr3_nt: TGTGCCAGCAGCCCCCTGGGGACAGGGGTCGACGAGCAGTACTTC
v_call: TRBV6-5; j_call: TRBJ2-7; d_call: .; clone_size: .; cdr3_aa: CASSATSIAYEQYF; cdr3_nt: TGTGCCAGCAGCGCTACTAGTATCGCCTACGAGCAGTACTTC
v_call: TRBV7-6; j_call: TRBJ2-1; d_call: TRBD2; clone_size: .; cdr3_aa: CASSLFASGGIYNEQFF; cdr3_nt: TGTGCCAGCAGCTTATTCGCGTCGGGGGGGATTTATAATGAGCAGTTCTTC
v_call: TRBV25-1; j_call: TRBJ1-1; d_call: TRBD1; clone_size: .; cdr3_aa: CASQGTGGTEAFF; cdr3_nt: TGTGCCAGCCAAGGCACAGGGGGCACTGAAGCTTTCTTT
v_call: TRBV7-9; j_call: TRBJ1-6; d_call: TRBD1; clone_size: .; cdr3_aa: CATQGQGFDSPLHF; cdr3_nt: TGTGCCACTCAGGGACAGGGGTTTGATTCACCCCTCCACTTT
v_call: TRBV5-1; j_call: TRBJ2-2; d_call: TRBD1; clone_size: .; cdr3_aa: CASRQGSANTGELFF; cdr3_nt: TGCGCCAGCAGACAGGGGTCAGCGAACACCGGGGAGCTGTTTTTT
v_call: TRBV4-2; j_call: TRBJ1-1; d_call: .; clone_size: .; cdr3_aa: CASSQAGNHEAFF; cdr3_nt: TGTGCCAGCAGCCAAGCTGGCAATCATGAAGCTTTCTTT
v_call: TRBV2; j_call: TRBJ2-6; d_call: TRBD2; clone_size: .; cdr3_aa: CASSQAGATSGANVLTF; cdr3_nt: TGTGCCAGCAGCCAAGCGGGGGCCACCTCTGGGGCCAACGTCCTGACTTTC
v_call: TRBV18; j_call: TRBJ1-3; d_call: TRBD1; clone_size: .; cdr3_aa: CASSPGQGASSGNTIYF; cdr3_nt: TGTGCCAGCTCACCGGGACAGGGAGCTAGCTCTGGAAACACCATATATTTT